The 6 T cell receptor beta chains below were found in one sample sequenced in a study of low-dose radiotherapy and immunotherapy resistance in tumors. Time point reported: before trial treatment. First-strand cDNA used TRAV- and TRBV-specific primers, covering alpha and beta chains. The authors ran 15 to 20 PCR cycles to amplify TCRs with a constant-region primer and V-primer adapter. TCRdb fed the reads into MiXCR, producing one record per CDR3 protein. The sample lists roughly 36,000 distinct CDR3 sequences, 31% occurring once. The material was PBMCs, obtained before treatment. The receptor source for this set is a male donor with gallbladder cancer.

DNA of the CDR3: TGTGCCAGCAGCTTAGGGGCGATAGCGGGAGGTTTTCACAATGAGCAGTTCTTC. Its translation is CASSLGAIAGGFHNEQFF. The V call is TRBV7-2, the J call TRBJ2-1; 10 bases align to TRBD2. The CDR3 has 18 amino acids. The germline V gene has CDR1 SGHTA and CDR2 FQGNSA. V lost 1 base, J lost 5 bases, and 11 bases stayed unmatched.

The gene calls are TRBV7-9 and TRBJ1-5; unclear D gene. This CDR3 has 14 amino acids. CDR1 and CDR2 from the germline V gene are SEHNR and FQNEAQ (reference sequence). The V and J ends lost 5 bases and 1 base respectively, with 9 bases between them. The CDR3: CASSAAQSNQPQHF. The CDR3, as DNA: TGTGCCAGCAGCGCCGCGCAGAGCAATCAGCCCCAGCATTTT.

This clonotype was counted at least ten times. The CDR3 DNA is TGTGCCAGCACCGGAAGGAACCGGGACAGGAACACAGATACGCAGTATTTT. Its translation: CASTGRNRDRNTDTQYF. The chain carries TRBV7-9 and TRBJ2-3; the match to TRBD1 covers 8 bases. There are 17 residues in the CDR3. Germline V gene sequence: CDR1 SEHNR, CDR2 FQNEAQ (reference sequence). V was pared by 7 bases and J by 2 bases, with 14 bases of the junction left unmatched.

This clonotype has more than one count but fewer than ten. The CDR3 loop reads CASSLSAGGYTDTQYF. The CDR3 DNA is TGTGCCAGCAGCTTATCGGCGGGGGGGTACACAGATACGCAGTATTTT. The V gene is TRBV11-2, the J gene TRBJ2-3; 9 bases match TRBD2. J gave up 2 bases and V 2 bases, and 5 bases lay outside the gene matches. In germline, CDR1 is SGHAT, CDR2 FQNNGV. The CDR3 loop spans 16 amino acids.

The rearrangement uses TRBV9 and TRBJ2-7, with a weak D call TRBD2 (5 bases). Between the trimmed V and J ends, which lost 4 bases and 6 bases, there was a span of 14 bases. This CDR3 spans 13 amino acids. The germline V gene encodes CDR1 SGDLS and CDR2 YYNGEE. The CDR3 DNA reads as TGTGCCAGCAGCCCCCGGATGGCGGGCGAGCAGTACTTC. Its protein is CASSPRMAGEQYF. Using reference TRBV9 and TRBJ2-7 for the parts outside the CDR3, the full variable domain is DSGVTQTPKHLITATGQRVTLRCSPRSGDLSVYWYQQSLDQGLQFLIQYYNGEERAKGNILERFSAQQFPDLHSELNLSSLELGDSALYFCASSPRMAGEQYFGPGTRLTVT.

This rearrangement joins TRBV3-1 to TRBJ2-1; TRBD1 matches at 9 bases. This CDR3 has 15 residues. V lost 5 bases and J lost 4; bases outside the gene matches: 6. Germline V gene data show CDR1 as LGHDT and CDR2 as YNNKEL (reference sequence). The CDR3 here is CASSTDRGGYNEQFF. The CDR3 DNA follows: TGTGCCAGCAGCACAGACAGGGGGGGATACAATGAGCAGTTCTTC.